This TCR beta chain was profiled in a study of T-cell reconstitution after alpha-beta-depleted transplantation in children. The CDR3 covers 15 residues. Germline CDR1 KGHDR, CDR2 SFDVKD. The ends lost 1 base at V and 6 bases at J; junction bases unmatched: 7. Unique molecular identifiers featured in how the TCRbeta library was prepared. TCRdb re-called the PCR reads through MiXCR, storing one row per CDR3 protein. The table records about 460,000 distinct CDR3 sequences, roughly an eighth of them present only once. As for this clonotype: A single base separates this from a much larger clone, so it may be a read error.

This specimen consisted of PBMCs from the stem cell graft donor, obtained from the stem cell graft. The chain is built from TRBV24-1 and TRBJ2-5, with 7 positions matching TRBD1. The receptor comes from a human donor who donated a stem cell graft to a child with combined immunodeficiency. The CDR3 region is CATSDLRTGQKTQYF. The CDR3 DNA reads TGTGCCACCAGTGATTTACGGACAGGTCAAAAGACCCAGTACTTC.